The T cell receptor beta chain described here comes from a study of a mutant IDH1 vaccine in newly diagnosed glioma. Turning to the study itself: Patients previously underwent radiotherapy, temozolomide, or both, and most underwent both.

Comments on this clone: Its antigen is not identified.

This CDR3 contains 12 residues. Trimming stripped 5 bases from V and 9 bases from J, with 11 bases between. Germline V gene lookup returns CDR1 SGHVS and CDR2 FQNEAQ. Regarding time point: week 47, end of study. All doses held 300 ug of mutant IDH1 20-mer peptide, with topical imiquimod. Assay: immunoSEQ multiplex PCR; the TCRdb copy retains only in-frame clones and omits some. The sample lists approximately 25,000 clones, 82% occurring once. Findings and limits, study-wide: Pseudoprogression looked unconnected to shifts in top peripheral T cell clonotypes.

This sequence joins TRBV7-8 and TRBJ2-1; either TRBD1 or TRBD2 may supply D (5 bases each). The sequence was obtained from a man aged 40-55 years with glioma. Some clones in this sample may be carry-over from other donors' samples. The specimen comprised PBMCs, sampled from a glioma patient whose treatment included an IDH1 peptide vaccine. Written as DNA, the CDR3 is TGTGCCAGCAGCCACCGGGGCAGTGAGCAGTTCTTC. It is translated as CASSHRGSEQFF.